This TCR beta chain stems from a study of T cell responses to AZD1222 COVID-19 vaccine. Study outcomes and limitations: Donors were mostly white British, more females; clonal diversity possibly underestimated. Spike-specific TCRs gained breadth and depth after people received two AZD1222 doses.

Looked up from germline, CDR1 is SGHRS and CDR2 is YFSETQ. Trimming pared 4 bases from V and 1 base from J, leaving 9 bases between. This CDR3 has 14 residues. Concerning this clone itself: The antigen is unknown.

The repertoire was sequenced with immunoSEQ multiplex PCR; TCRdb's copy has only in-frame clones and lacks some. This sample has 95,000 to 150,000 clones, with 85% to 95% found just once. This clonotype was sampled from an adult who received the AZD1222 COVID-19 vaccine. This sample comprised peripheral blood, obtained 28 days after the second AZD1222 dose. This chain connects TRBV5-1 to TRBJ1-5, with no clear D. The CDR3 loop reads CASSLDGSNQPQHF. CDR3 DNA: TGCGCCAGCAGCCTGGACGGCAGCAATCAGCCCCAGCATTTT. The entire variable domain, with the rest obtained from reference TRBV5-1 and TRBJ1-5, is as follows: KAGVTQTPRYLIKTRGQQVTLSCSPISGHRSVSWYQQTPGQGLQFLFEYFSETQRNKGNFPGRFSGRQFSNSRSEMNVSTLELGDSALYLCASSLDGSNQPQHFGDGTRLSIL.